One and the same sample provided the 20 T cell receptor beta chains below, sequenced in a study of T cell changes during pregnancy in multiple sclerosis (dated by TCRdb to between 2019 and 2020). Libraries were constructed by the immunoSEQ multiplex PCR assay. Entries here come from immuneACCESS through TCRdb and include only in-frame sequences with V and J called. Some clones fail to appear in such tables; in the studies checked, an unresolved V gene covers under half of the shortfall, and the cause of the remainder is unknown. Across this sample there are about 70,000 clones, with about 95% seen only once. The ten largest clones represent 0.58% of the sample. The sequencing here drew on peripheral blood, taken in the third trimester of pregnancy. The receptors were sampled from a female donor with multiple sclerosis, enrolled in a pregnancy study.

The CDR3 nucleotides read TGTGCCACCAGCAGAGTATGGGCCGAAAAACTGTTTTTT. It codes for CATSRVWAEKLFF. The chain couples TRBV15 to TRBJ1-4, with D hard to call. The V end was cut by 1 base, the J end by 8 bases, with 8 bases between. The CDR3 is 13 amino acids. The V gene's germline CDR1 is LNHNV and CDR2 YYDKDF (reference sequence).

CDR3 region: CSVELGLTYEQYF. In DNA, the CDR3 is TGCAGCGTTGAACTGGGCCTGACCTACGAGCAGTACTTC. The rearrangement joins TRBV29-1 to TRBJ2-7; D remains ambiguous. With 2 bases removed from V and 2 bases from J, the gap between germline ends came to 10 bases. The CDR3 contains 13 residues. The germline gives CDR1 SQVTM, CDR2 ANQGSEA.

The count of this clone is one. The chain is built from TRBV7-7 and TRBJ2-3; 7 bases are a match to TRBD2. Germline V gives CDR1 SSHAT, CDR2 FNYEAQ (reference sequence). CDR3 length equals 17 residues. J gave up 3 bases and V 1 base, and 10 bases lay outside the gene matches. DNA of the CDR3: TGTGCCAGCAGCTTAGGGACCTCTAGCGGAGGTACAGATACGCAGTATTTT. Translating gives CASSLGTSSGGTDTQYF. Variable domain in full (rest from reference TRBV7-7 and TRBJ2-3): GAGVSQSPRYKVTKRGQDVTLRCDPISSHATLYWYQQALGQGPEFLTYFNYEAQPDKSGLPSDRFSAERPEGSISTLTIQRTEQRDSAMYRCASSLGTSSGGTDTQYFGPGTRLTVL.

DNA for the CDR3: TGTGCCACCAGCAGAGAGGGCAGCTCTGGAAACACCATATATTTT. It encodes CATSREGSSGNTIYF. This chain joins TRBV15 and TRBJ1-3; no clear D gene. The CDR3 length is 15 residues. V shed 0 bases and J shed 0 bases, with 6 bases lying between them. The germline V gene encodes CDR1 LNHNV and CDR2 YYDKDF (reference sequence).

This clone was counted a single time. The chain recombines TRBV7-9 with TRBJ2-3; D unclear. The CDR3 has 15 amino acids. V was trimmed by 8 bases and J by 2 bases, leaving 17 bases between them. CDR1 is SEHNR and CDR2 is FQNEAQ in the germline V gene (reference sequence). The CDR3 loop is CASVPGGEDTDTQYF. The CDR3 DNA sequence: TGTGCCAGCGTCCCCGGCGGTGAGGACACAGATACGCAGTATTTT.

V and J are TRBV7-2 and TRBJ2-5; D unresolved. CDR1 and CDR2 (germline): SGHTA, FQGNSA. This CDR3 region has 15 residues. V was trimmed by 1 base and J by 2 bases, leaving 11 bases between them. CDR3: CASSLVPGPQETQYF. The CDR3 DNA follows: TGTGCCAGCAGCTTAGTGCCCGGTCCTCAAGAGACCCAGTACTTC. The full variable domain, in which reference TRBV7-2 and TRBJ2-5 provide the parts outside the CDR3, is GAGVSQSPSNKVTEKGKDVELRCDPISGHTALYWYRQSLGQGLEFLIYFQGNSAPDKSGLPSDRFSAERTGGSVSTLTIQRTQQEDSAVYLCASSLVPGPQETQYFGPGTRLLVL.

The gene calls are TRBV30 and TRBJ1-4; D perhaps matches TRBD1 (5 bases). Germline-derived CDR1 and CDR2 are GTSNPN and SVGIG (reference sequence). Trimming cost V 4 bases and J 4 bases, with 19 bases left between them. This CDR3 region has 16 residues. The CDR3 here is CAWTLRGGLGNEKLFF. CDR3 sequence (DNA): TGTGCCTGGACTCTACGGGGGGGATTGGGTAATGAAAAACTGTTTTTT.

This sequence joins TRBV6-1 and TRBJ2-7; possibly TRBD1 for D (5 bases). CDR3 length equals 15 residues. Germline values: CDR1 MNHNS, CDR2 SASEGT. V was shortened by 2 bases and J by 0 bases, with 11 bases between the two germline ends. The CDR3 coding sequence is TGTGCCAGCAGTGAACTTAGGGGCAGCTCCTACGAGCAGTACTTC. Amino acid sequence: CASSELRGSSYEQYF.

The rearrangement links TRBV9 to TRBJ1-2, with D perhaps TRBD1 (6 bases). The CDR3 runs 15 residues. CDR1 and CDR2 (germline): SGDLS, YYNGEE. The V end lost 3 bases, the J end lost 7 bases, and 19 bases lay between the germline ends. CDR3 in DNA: TGTGCCAGCAGCGCCGCAGGGGATAACGTTGCTGGCTACACCTTC. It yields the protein CASSAAGDNVAGYTF.

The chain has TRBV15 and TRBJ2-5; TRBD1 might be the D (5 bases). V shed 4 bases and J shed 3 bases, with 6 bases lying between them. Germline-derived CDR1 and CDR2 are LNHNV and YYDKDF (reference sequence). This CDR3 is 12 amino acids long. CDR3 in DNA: TGTGCCACCAGCATAGGGGAAGAGACCCAGTACTTC. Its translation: CATSIGEETQYF.

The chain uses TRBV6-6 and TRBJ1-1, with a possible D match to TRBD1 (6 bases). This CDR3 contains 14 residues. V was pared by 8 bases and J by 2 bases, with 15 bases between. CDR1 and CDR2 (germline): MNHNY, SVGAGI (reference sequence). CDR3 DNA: TGTGCCAGCCTCAGGACAGCCCTAAACACTGAAGCTTTCTTT. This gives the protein CASLRTALNTEAFF.

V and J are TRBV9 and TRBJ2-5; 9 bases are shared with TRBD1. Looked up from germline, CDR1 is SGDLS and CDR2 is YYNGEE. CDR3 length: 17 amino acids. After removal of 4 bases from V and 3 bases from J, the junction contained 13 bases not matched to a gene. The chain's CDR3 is CASSTRSPRDREETQYF. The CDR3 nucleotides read TGTGCCAGCAGCACCCGTAGCCCCAGGGACAGGGAAGAGACCCAGTACTTC.

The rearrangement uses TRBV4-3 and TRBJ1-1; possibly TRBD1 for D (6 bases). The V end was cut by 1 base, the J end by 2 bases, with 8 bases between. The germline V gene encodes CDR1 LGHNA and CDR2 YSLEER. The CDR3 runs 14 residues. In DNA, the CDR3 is TGCGCCAGCAGCCAAGCACAGGGAAACACTGAAGCTTTCTTT. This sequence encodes CASSQAQGNTEAFF.

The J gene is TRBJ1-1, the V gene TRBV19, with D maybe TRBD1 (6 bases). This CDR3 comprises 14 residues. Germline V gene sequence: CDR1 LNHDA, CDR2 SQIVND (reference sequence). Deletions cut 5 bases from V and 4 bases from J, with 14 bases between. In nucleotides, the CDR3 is TGTGCCAGTAGTCAACAGGGAGCTGGCACTGAAGCTTTCTTT. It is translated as CASSQQGAGTEAFF.

Here the CDR3 DNA reads TGTGCCAGCAGTTACTCGAGACAGCTCAACTCCTACGAGCAGTACTTC. Protein: CASSYSRQLNSYEQYF. V is TRBV6-6 and J is TRBJ2-5; a possible D gene is TRBD1 (5 bases). The better agreement between TRBJ2-7 and the DNA end casts doubt on the J call. This CDR3 has 16 residues. In germline, CDR1 is MNHNY, CDR2 SVGAGI (reference sequence).

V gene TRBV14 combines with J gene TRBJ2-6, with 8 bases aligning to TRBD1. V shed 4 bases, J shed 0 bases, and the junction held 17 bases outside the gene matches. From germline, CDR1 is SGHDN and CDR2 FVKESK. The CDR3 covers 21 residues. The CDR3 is CASSPWGQAALSLSGANVLTF. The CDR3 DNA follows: TGTGCCAGCAGCCCGTGGGGACAGGCGGCTCTCTCTCTCTCTGGGGCCAACGTCCTGACTTTC. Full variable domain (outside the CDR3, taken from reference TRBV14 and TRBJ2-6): EAGVTQFPSHSVIEKGQTVTLRCDPISGHDNLYWYRRVMGKEIKFLLHFVKESKQDESGMPNNRFLAERTGGTYSTLKVQPAELEDSGVYFCASSPWGQAALSLSGANVLTFGAGSRLTVL.

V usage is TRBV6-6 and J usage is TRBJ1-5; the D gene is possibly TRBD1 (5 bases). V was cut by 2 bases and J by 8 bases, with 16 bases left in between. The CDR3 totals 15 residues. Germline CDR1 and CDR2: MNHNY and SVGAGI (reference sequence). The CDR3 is CASSYARGDGKPQHF. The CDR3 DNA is TGTGCCAGCAGTTACGCCCGGGGGGATGGGAAGCCCCAGCATTTT.

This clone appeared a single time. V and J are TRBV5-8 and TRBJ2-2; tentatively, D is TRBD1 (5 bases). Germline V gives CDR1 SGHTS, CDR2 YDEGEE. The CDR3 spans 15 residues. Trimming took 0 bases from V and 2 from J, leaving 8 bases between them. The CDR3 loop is CASSLDQGNTGELFF. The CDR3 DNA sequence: TGTGCCAGCAGCTTGGACCAGGGAAACACCGGGGAGCTGTTTTTT.

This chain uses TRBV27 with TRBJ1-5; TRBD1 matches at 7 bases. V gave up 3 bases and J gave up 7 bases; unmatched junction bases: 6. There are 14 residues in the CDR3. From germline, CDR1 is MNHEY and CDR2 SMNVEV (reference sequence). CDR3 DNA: TGTGCCAGCAGTTTGATAGGGGGCGGACAGCCCCAGCATTTT. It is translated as CASSLIGGGQPQHF.

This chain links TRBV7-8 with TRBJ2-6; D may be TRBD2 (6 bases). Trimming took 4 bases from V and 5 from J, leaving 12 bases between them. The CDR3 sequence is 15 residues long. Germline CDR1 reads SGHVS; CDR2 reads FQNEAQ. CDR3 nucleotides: TGTGCCAGCAGCTCGGGCGGGGTCCGGGCCAACGTCCTGACTTTC. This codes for CASSSGGVRANVLTF. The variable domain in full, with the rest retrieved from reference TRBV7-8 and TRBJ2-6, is GAGVSQSPRYKVAKRGQDVALRCDPISGHVSLFWYQQALGQGPEFLTYFQNEAQLDKSGLPSDRFFAERPEGSVSTLKIQRTQQEDSAVYLCASSSGGVRANVLTFGAGSRLTVL.